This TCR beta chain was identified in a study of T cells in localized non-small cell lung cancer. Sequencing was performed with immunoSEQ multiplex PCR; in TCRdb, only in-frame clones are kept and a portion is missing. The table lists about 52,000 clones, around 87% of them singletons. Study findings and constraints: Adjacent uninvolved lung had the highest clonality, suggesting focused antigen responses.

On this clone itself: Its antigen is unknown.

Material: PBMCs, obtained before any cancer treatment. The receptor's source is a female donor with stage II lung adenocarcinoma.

CDR3 loop: CASSSTAPGAGYGYTF. In DNA, the CDR3 is TGTGCCAGCAGCTCGACCGCCCCAGGGGCTGGCTATGGCTACACCTTC. J is TRBJ1-2 and V is TRBV7-8, with D perhaps TRBD1 (6 bases). The CDR3 loop spans 16 amino acids. Germline V gives CDR1 SGHVS, CDR2 FQNEAQ. Trimming cost V 4 bases and J 4 bases, with 19 bases left between them.